Reported below is one T cell receptor (beta chain). It lacks a known antigen. The record has no base qualities; no much larger clone is one base away. The immunoSEQ Assay, a bias-controlled multiplex PCR, was used to amplify TCRbeta CDR3 regions from genomic DNA. As for the authors' bioinformatics: Nucleated cell counts per sample were estimated from amplification of reference gene primers within the assay. Sequence reads were collapsed and filtered to measure the absolute abundance of every unique TCRbeta CDR3 rearrangement. Productive Simpson clonality was computed per sample as the square root of Simpson's diversity index over productive rearrangements. TCRdb carries this immuneACCESS record with in-frame sequences only. Its versions omit some clonotypes, under half of them owing to an unresolved V gene in the studies checked, with the rest unexplained. That table is the source of V, J and clone size, and D and trimming were worked out from the DNA. The sample table lists fewer than 350,000 clones, around 88% of them with a count of one. Under 7% of the sample is held by the ten biggest clonotypes.

The germline V gene supplies CDR1 MDHEN and CDR2 SYDVKM. There are 12 amino acids in the CDR3, from cysteine to phenylalanine inclusive. CDR3 DNA is the only sequence kept; it has 36 bases, read in frame from the first base. The germline ends are 7 bases apart after V is trimmed by 5 bases and J by 5 bases. Participants in the prospective study were aged about 18 to 95 years, lived in under 30 United States geographic areas, and enrolled through a virtual design. In the prospective study, cohorts were assigned on the basis of participant-reported clinical history obtained from a screening survey and a study questionnaire. For ImmuneRACE Cohort 3, a participant was defined as recovered based on two consecutive negative NP/OP PCR tests, clearance by a healthcare professional, or resolution of symptoms. In the prospective study, whole blood, serum and a nasopharyngeal or oropharyngeal swab were collected from each participant by mobile phlebotomists. Over a roughly 2-month period, participants in the prospective study had the option of providing additional blood draws and questionnaires. Before DNA extraction, prospective study blood samples were shipped either frozen or at room temperature.

The data belong to a study of blood T cell repertoires in COVID-19 (TCRdb year 2020). Background for the entire study: Collaborator samples came from the United States, Italy and Spain and covered acute and convalescent phases of COVID-19. The repertoires were released in a freely available public database meant as a resource for research on the immune response to SARS-CoV-2. The material from the prospective study consisted of cDNA or gDNA derived from T cells, B-cell-depleted T cells, or PBMCs. Deeply sampled blood TCRbeta repertoires from subjects exposed to, actively infected with, or recovered from COVID-19 were included in the dataset. Nearly every sample came with metadata listing a de-identified subject ID, COVID-19 status, age in years and sex. Samples came from the ongoing ImmuneRACE study (first 160 participants) plus 1,254 subjects from 6 global collaborators. Where available, HLA class I and class II types were taken from metadata supplied by the sample provider and were not determined by assay-based typing.

Summary of the overall study and its limitations: The amount of clinical and demographic metadata varied by source and participant and was provided uncurated.

This receptor chain uses TRBV28 and TRBJ1-5, with the D gene uncertain. The clonotype comes from a woman aged 35 to 49 who had recovered from COVID-19. The sequencing input was PBMCs or T cells enriched from blood (not recorded which). The CDR3 in this case is CASSLNYQPQHF. DNA sequence: TGTGCCAGCAGTCTAAACTATCAGCCCCAGCATTTT. The reference TRBV28 and TRBJ1-5 proteins fill in what lies around the CDR3, so the full variable domain reads DVKVTQSSRYLVKRTGEKVFLECVQDMDHENMFWYRQDPGLGLRLIYFSYDVKMKEKGDIPEGYSVSREKKERFSLILESASTNQTSMYLCASSLNYQPQHFGDGTRLSIL.